These 21 T cell receptor beta chains share one sample of origin, sequenced in a study of blood T cells in healthy people across ages. Through a sample-barcoded 5' primer and a J-beta primer mix, a second PCR was run for roughly 6 to 11 cycles. TCRdb re-called the 5' RACE reads with MiXCR, one entry per CDR3 protein. Among almost 1 million distinct CDR3 sequences, roughly 51% were seen once, and the ten largest hold about a fifth. The sequencing input was blood. The receptor source for this set is an older woman in good health.

The chain links TRBV28 to TRBJ2-1; D gene ambiguous. The germline V gene has CDR1 MDHEN and CDR2 SYDVKM. The CDR3 totals 16 residues. V gave up 3 bases and J gave up 1 base, with 13 bases separating them. CDR3 coding DNA: TGTGCCAGCAGTTTCGAGACGGGCCGGTCCTACAATGAGCAGTTCTTC. This gives the protein CASSFETGRSYNEQFF.

This clonotype was observed a single time. V and J are TRBV14 and TRBJ1-1; TRBD1 agrees at 11 bases. V shed 4 bases, J shed 6 bases, and the junction held 4 bases outside the gene matches. Germline-derived CDR1 and CDR2 are SGHDN and FVKESK. This CDR3 region has 14 residues. This CDR3 reads CASSRDRGASEAFF. In nucleotides, the CDR3 is TGTGCCAGCAGCCGGGACAGGGGGGCCTCTGAAGCTTTCTTT.

The chain links TRBV7-6 to TRBJ2-7, with D unclear. The germline V and J ends were trimmed by 4 bases and 4 bases, with 11 bases remaining between them. The CDR3 sequence is 13 residues long. Germline CDR1 reads SGHVS; CDR2 reads FNYEAQ. The CDR3 region has the DNA TGTGCCAGCAGCTCCCCTTCCGGGTACGAGCAGTACTTC. Amino acids: CASSSPSGYEQYF. The variable domain in full, with the rest retrieved from reference TRBV7-6 and TRBJ2-7, is GAGVSQSPRYKVTKRGQDVALRCDPISGHVSLYWYRQALGQGPEFLTYFNYEAQQDKSGLPNDRFSAERPEGSISTLTIQRTEQRDSAMYRCASSSPSGYEQYFGPGTRLTVT.

The chain combines TRBV14 with TRBJ2-5; D gene uncertain. V was cut by 4 bases and J by 11 bases, with 20 bases left in between. The CDR3 is 14 residues long. Germline loops: CDR1 SGHDN, CDR2 FVKESK. The CDR3 spells CASSLYLGYNEQYF. CDR3 in DNA: TGTGCCAGCAGCCTCTACCTCGGATACAATGAGCAGTACTTC. The full variable domain, its missing parts supplied by reference TRBV14 and TRBJ2-5, is EAGVTQFPSHSVIEKGQTVTLRCDPISGHDNLYWYRRVMGKEIKFLLHFVKESKQDESGMPNNRFLAERTGGTYSTLKVQPAELEDSGVYFCASSLYLGYNEQYFGPGTRLLVL.

This clonotype was seen more than once but under ten times. J is TRBJ1-2 and V is TRBV7-2, with D possibly TRBD1 on 5 matching bases. Germline assignment: CDR1 SGHTA and CDR2 FQGNSA. This CDR3 has 15 amino acids. V was cut by 1 base and J by 8 bases, with 17 bases left in between. The CDR3 protein is CASSLGGTPGFGYTF. CDR3 bases: TGTGCCAGCAGCTTAGGTGGGACCCCAGGGTTCGGCTACACCTTC.

In this sample, this clonotype turned up many times. CDR3 nucleotides: TGTGCCAGCAGTCCCTTTAGCGGGAGCTACGAGCAGTACTTC. It is translated as CASSPFSGSYEQYF. The chain links TRBV6-5 to TRBJ2-7; 9 bases are a match to TRBD2. V gave up 5 bases and J gave up 3 bases; unmatched junction bases: 5. The germline V gene has CDR1 MNHEY and CDR2 SVGAGI. CDR3 length equals 14 residues.

This clonotype was seen many times. CDR3 sequence (DNA): TGTGCCAGCAGTTTATCCGCGGGGAGGCGGGAGACCCAGTACTTC. The encoded protein is CASSLSAGRRETQYF. The V call is TRBV12-3 or TRBV12-4, the J call TRBJ2-5, with D perhaps matching TRBD2 (6 bases). V gave up 2 bases and J gave up 5 bases, with 15 bases separating them. The CDR3 is 15 amino acids.

About this clonotype itself: The junction shows a germline mismatch at one end, possibly a read error. This sequence joins TRBV4-2 and TRBJ1-6, with D possibly being TRBD1 (6 bases). The CDR3 spans 13 residues. Per germline, CDR1 LGHNA and CDR2 YNFKEQ. CDR3 nucleotides: TGTACCAGCAGCCAAGGGGGGGGAGCACCCCTCCACTTT. This sequence encodes CTSSQGGGAPLHF.

The chain links TRBV7-2 to TRBJ2-1; 9 bases fit TRBD2. After removal of 2 bases from V and 8 bases from J, the junction contained 1 base not matched to a gene. The CDR3 is 13 residues long. Germline V gene sequence: CDR1 SGHTA, CDR2 FQGNSA. CDR3 nucleotides: TGTGCCAGCAGCTTAATAGCGGGAGATGAGCAGTTCTTC. Translation: CASSLIAGDEQFF.

The chain links TRBV5-5 to TRBJ2-1; TRBD1 aligns across 10 bases. CDR3 length: 16 amino acids. The germline CDR1 and CDR2 sequences are SGHKS and YYEKEE (reference sequence). Trimming at V came to 3 bases and at J to 6 bases, leaving 9 bases not matched to a gene. The CDR3 is CASSWGGQGRVNEQFF. In DNA, the CDR3 is TGTGCCAGCAGCTGGGGGGGACAGGGGAGGGTCAATGAGCAGTTCTTC.

The chain is built from TRBV20-1 and TRBJ2-7; 10 positions agree with TRBD2. The J call may be mistaken, given a closer DNA end match to TRBJ2-5. The germline gives CDR1 DFQATT, CDR2 SNEGSKA (reference sequence). The CDR3 loop spans 13 amino acids. CDR3 sequence reads: CSAASGRDGTQYF. DNA for the CDR3: TGCAGTGCCGCTAGCGGGAGAGATGGGACCCAGTACTTC.

The gene calls are TRBV6-1 and TRBJ2-7; 9 bases are shared with TRBD2. CDR3 length equals 16 residues. Looked up from germline, CDR1 is MNHNS and CDR2 is SASEGT. V gave up 8 bases and J gave up 2 bases; unmatched junction bases: 13. CDR3 sequence: CASALAGGIGAYEQYF. The CDR3 region has the DNA TGTGCCAGCGCACTAGCGGGCGGCATTGGTGCCTACGAGCAGTACTTC.

This clonotype was recorded a few times. V usage is TRBV7-2 and J usage is TRBJ1-2; possible D gene TRBD1, 6 bases. The germline V gene encodes CDR1 SGHTA and CDR2 FQGNSA. The V and J ends lost 6 bases and 7 bases respectively, with 24 bases between them. The CDR3 has 16 amino acids. The CDR3 here is CASRHGGTGLSGGYTF. The DNA for the CDR3 is TGTGCCAGCAGACACGGAGGCACAGGGCTCTCCGGTGGCTACACCTTC.

The rearrangement uses TRBV28 and TRBJ1-6; unclear D gene. CDR3 length: 14 residues. Per germline, CDR1 MDHEN and CDR2 SYDVKM. Trimming took 3 bases from V and 7 from J, leaving 10 bases between them. The CDR3 reads CASSLLLGNSPLHF. CDR3 coding DNA: TGTGCCAGCAGTTTGTTATTGGGAAATTCACCCCTCCACTTT. The full variable domain, completed using reference TRBV28 and TRBJ1-6, is DVKVTQSSRYLVKRTGEKVFLECVQDMDHENMFWYRQDPGLGLRLIYFSYDVKMKEKGDIPEGYSVSREKKERFSLILESASTNQTSMYLCASSLLLGNSPLHFGNGTRLTVT.

The chain couples TRBV6-6 to TRBJ2-7; a possible D gene is TRBD2 (5 bases). V was shortened by 7 bases and J by 2 bases, with 9 bases between the two germline ends. The CDR3 consists of 12 residues. CDR1 MNHNY and CDR2 SVGAGI come from the germline V gene (reference sequence). DNA of the CDR3: TGTGCCAGCATGGACTCTGCCTACGAGCAGTACTTC. This encodes CASMDSAYEQYF.

V and J are TRBV4-1 and TRBJ2-1, with D perhaps TRBD2 (6 bases). The J call may be incorrect, as the DNA end agrees better with TRBJ2-7. Germline lookup yields CDR1 MGHRA and CDR2 YSYEKL. The CDR3 has 14 amino acids. The CDR3 DNA sequence: TGCGCCAGCAGCGAGTGGGGGGTTTACAATGAGCAGTACTTC. Translated: CASSEWGVYNEQYF.

This clonotype was detected only a few times. Mismatch with germline at one junction end may stem from a read error. The chain is built from TRBV12-3 or TRBV12-4 and TRBJ2-7; a possible D gene is TRBD2 (6 bases). The CDR3 runs 15 residues. This CDR3 is CASSLGLNLPYEQYF. The CDR3 bases are TGTGCCAGCAGCTTAGGACTAAACCTCCCCTACGAGCAGTACTTC.

This clonotype turned up a few times. The V gene is TRBV7-9, the J gene TRBJ2-7, with D hard to call. The CDR3 has 12 residues. V lost 4 bases and J 5 bases, leaving 9 bases between the germline ends. Germline V gene data show CDR1 as SEHNR and CDR2 as FQNEAQ (reference sequence). The CDR3 region is CASSYSIHEQYF. The CDR3 bases are TGTGCCAGCAGCTACTCAATCCACGAGCAGTACTTC.

The chain uses TRBV5-4 and TRBJ2-3; 14 nucleotides align to TRBD2. The CDR3 is 17 residues long. With V trimmed by 4 bases and J by 3 bases, 7 bases remained unmatched. CDR1 and CDR2 from the germline V gene are SGHNT and YYREEE (reference sequence). The CDR3 loop reads CASSGGTSGRVTDTQYF. CDR3 bases: TGTGCCAGCAGCGGAGGGACTAGCGGGAGAGTTACAGATACGCAGTATTTT.

The V call is TRBV29-1, the J call TRBJ2-3, with TRBD2 matching over 12 bases. Germline CDR1 and CDR2: SQVTM and ANQGSEA. With 4 bases clipped from V and 1 base from J, the junction kept 15 bases outside the gene matches. The CDR3 has 19 amino acids. The chain's CDR3 is CSVAGTGEGLAGGTDTQYF. The CDR3 bases are TGCAGCGTTGCCGGGACTGGCGAGGGACTAGCGGGTGGCACAGATACGCAGTATTTT.

This chain connects TRBV10-3 to TRBJ1-4; 8 positions agree with TRBD1. Trimming cost V 10 bases and J 3 bases; bases outside gene matches: 10. The CDR3 extends over 15 amino acids. Per germline, CDR1 ENHRY and CDR2 SYGVKD. CDR3 sequence reads: CATHGQGMPNEKLFF. The CDR3 DNA reads TGTGCCACCCACGGACAGGGTATGCCTAATGAAAAACTGTTTTTT.